This T cell receptor beta chain was captured by sequencing in a study of Ad26.COV2.S vaccination and SARS-CoV-2 variants. General study points: Reported findings describe substantial breadth in spike-specific CD8+ and CD4+ T cell responses following vaccination. Spike-specific TCR breadth ran higher among vaccine recipients than placebo recipients. In TCR breadth and depth analyses, total T cell responses may have been underestimated.

Treatment: around 19 received Ad26.COV2.S at low or high dose, single or two shots; 5 received placebo; per-sample allocation not given. Sampling occurred on day 63 after the first vaccine or placebo injection. The CDR3 covers 14 residues. CDR1 is MNHEY and CDR2 is SVGAGI in the germline V gene. Trimming removed 7 bases at V and 2 bases at J, with 13 bases between. As to this clone: Its antigen remains unidentified.

Sequencing was performed with immunoSEQ multiplex PCR; in TCRdb, only in-frame clones are kept and a portion is missing. The sample holds about 480,000 clones, roughly nine tenths seen once. The V call is TRBV6-5, the J call TRBJ2-3; tentative D call: TRBD2 (6 bases). Sequenced material: peripheral blood, taken in a trial of Ad26.COV2.S vaccine versus placebo. The origin of this receptor is a person between 18 and 65 years old who received the Ad26.COV2.S COVID-19 vaccine or a placebo. The CDR3 sequence: CASTIADSTDTQYF. CDR3 bases: TGTGCCAGCACCATAGCGGATTCCACAGATACGCAGTATTTT.